The 10 T cell receptor beta chains below were found in one sample sequenced in a study of blood T cell repertoires in COVID-19. Only in-frame clones appear in the TCRdb table, and some are missing; sequencing was by immunoSEQ multiplex PCR. The data show 150,000 to 200,000 clones, with roughly 83% seen just once and approximately 1.4% held by the top ten. The source material was peripheral blood. The receptors originated from a human donor in a cohort sampled during active COVID-19.

CDR3 in amino acids: CASSQGTGGAGSNQPQHF. In DNA form, the CDR3 reads TGTGCCAGCAGCCAAGGGACAGGGGGCGCGGGGAGCAATCAGCCCCAGCATTTT. V and J are TRBV3-1 (or the pseudogene TRBV3-2) and TRBJ1-5; TRBD1 matches 11 bases. Trimming removed 1 base from V and 1 base from J; junction bases left unmatched: 6. Germline V CDR1 and CDR2: LGHDT, YNNKEL (reference sequence). This CDR3 is 18 amino acids long.

The V call is TRBV27, the J call TRBJ2-5, with a possible D match to TRBD1 (6 bases). Trimming removed 2 bases at V and 2 bases at J, with 9 bases between. Germline V gives CDR1 MNHEY, CDR2 SMNVEV (reference sequence). The CDR3 spans 14 residues. The CDR3 DNA reads TGTGCCAGCAGTTTACAAGGACAGCAAGAGACCCAGTACTTC. This gives the protein CASSLQGQQETQYF.

Only a few counts were recorded for this clone. This rearrangement joins TRBV6-2 or TRBV6-3 to TRBJ2-7; 8 bases are shared with TRBD1. The CDR3 runs 15 residues. V dropped 5 bases and J dropped 6; count of bases not matched to a gene: 12. Per germline, CDR1 MNHEY and CDR2 SVGEGT. The CDR3 loop is CASSTRGDRSLEQYF. CDR3 bases: TGTGCCAGCAGTACACGAGGGGACAGGTCGCTCGAGCAGTACTTC.

This clone was observed a handful of times. This rearrangement joins TRBV6-1 to TRBJ2-7; 11 bases agree with TRBD2. There are 18 residues in the CDR3. Losses at the gene ends were 0 bases for V and 6 bases for J; bases not matched to a gene: 13. The germline V gene encodes CDR1 MNHNS and CDR2 SASEGT. Here the CDR3 DNA reads TGTGCCAGCAGTGAAGCGCGGACTAGCGGGCGCCGAGGATCCGAGCAGTACTTC. Translating gives CASSEARTSGRRGSEQYF.

The chain recombines TRBV10-3 with TRBJ1-1; D gene ambiguous. Deletions cut 0 bases from V and 4 bases from J, with 9 bases between. Germline V gene sequence: CDR1 ENHRY, CDR2 SYGVKD. The CDR3 is 14 amino acids. CDR3 in amino acids: CAISESTSGTEAFF. In DNA form, the CDR3 reads TGTGCCATCAGTGAGTCGACGTCGGGCACTGAAGCTTTCTTT.

This clone appeared a few times. CDR3 loop: CASSYADEQFF. DNA for the CDR3: TGTGCCAGCAGTTACGCGGATGAGCAGTTCTTC. V usage is TRBV6-2 or TRBV6-3 and J usage is TRBJ2-1; D is unresolved. Germline V gives CDR1 MNHEY, CDR2 SVGEGT. The CDR3 sequence is 11 residues long. V lost 2 bases and J 8 bases, leaving 4 bases between the germline ends.

The chain carries TRBV5-1 and TRBJ2-7; TRBD2 is a possible D gene (5 bases). The length of the CDR3 is 13 residues. CDR1 and CDR2 (germline): SGHRS, YFSETQ. Trimming left V 5 bases short and J 2 bases short, with 11 bases between. The CDR3 loop reads CASRRTGTYEQYF. The CDR3 DNA sequence: TGCGCCAGCAGGAGGACTGGCACCTACGAGCAGTACTTC.

J is TRBJ1-2 and V is TRBV15, with TRBD1 as a possible D gene (6 bases). CDR1 is LNHNV and CDR2 is YYDKDF in the germline V gene (reference sequence). The CDR3 spans 14 residues. Trimming shortened V by 0 bases and J by 4 bases, and 9 bases separated the two germline ends. The CDR3 loop reads CATSRDKTGYGYTF. CDR3 in DNA: TGTGCCACCAGCAGAGATAAGACAGGCTATGGCTACACCTTC.

The chain couples TRBV27 to TRBJ2-7; 10 bases line up with TRBD2. The CDR3 runs 15 residues. Trimming took 0 bases from V and 5 from J; bases not matched to a gene: 4. Germline V gene data show CDR1 as MNHEY and CDR2 as SMNVEV (reference sequence). The CDR3 DNA is TGTGCCAGCAGTTTATCGGCCGGGACTAGCGACGAGCAGTACTTC. Translation: CASSLSAGTSDEQYF.

V usage is TRBV9 and J usage is TRBJ1-1, with a weak D call TRBD1 (5 bases). The germline V gene encodes CDR1 SGDLS and CDR2 YYNGEE. V was pared by 2 bases and J by 1 base, with 9 bases between. CDR3 length: 14 amino acids. CDR3: CASSVGRENTEAFF. The CDR3 nucleotides read TGTGCCAGCAGCGTGGGCAGGGAGAACACTGAAGCTTTCTTT.